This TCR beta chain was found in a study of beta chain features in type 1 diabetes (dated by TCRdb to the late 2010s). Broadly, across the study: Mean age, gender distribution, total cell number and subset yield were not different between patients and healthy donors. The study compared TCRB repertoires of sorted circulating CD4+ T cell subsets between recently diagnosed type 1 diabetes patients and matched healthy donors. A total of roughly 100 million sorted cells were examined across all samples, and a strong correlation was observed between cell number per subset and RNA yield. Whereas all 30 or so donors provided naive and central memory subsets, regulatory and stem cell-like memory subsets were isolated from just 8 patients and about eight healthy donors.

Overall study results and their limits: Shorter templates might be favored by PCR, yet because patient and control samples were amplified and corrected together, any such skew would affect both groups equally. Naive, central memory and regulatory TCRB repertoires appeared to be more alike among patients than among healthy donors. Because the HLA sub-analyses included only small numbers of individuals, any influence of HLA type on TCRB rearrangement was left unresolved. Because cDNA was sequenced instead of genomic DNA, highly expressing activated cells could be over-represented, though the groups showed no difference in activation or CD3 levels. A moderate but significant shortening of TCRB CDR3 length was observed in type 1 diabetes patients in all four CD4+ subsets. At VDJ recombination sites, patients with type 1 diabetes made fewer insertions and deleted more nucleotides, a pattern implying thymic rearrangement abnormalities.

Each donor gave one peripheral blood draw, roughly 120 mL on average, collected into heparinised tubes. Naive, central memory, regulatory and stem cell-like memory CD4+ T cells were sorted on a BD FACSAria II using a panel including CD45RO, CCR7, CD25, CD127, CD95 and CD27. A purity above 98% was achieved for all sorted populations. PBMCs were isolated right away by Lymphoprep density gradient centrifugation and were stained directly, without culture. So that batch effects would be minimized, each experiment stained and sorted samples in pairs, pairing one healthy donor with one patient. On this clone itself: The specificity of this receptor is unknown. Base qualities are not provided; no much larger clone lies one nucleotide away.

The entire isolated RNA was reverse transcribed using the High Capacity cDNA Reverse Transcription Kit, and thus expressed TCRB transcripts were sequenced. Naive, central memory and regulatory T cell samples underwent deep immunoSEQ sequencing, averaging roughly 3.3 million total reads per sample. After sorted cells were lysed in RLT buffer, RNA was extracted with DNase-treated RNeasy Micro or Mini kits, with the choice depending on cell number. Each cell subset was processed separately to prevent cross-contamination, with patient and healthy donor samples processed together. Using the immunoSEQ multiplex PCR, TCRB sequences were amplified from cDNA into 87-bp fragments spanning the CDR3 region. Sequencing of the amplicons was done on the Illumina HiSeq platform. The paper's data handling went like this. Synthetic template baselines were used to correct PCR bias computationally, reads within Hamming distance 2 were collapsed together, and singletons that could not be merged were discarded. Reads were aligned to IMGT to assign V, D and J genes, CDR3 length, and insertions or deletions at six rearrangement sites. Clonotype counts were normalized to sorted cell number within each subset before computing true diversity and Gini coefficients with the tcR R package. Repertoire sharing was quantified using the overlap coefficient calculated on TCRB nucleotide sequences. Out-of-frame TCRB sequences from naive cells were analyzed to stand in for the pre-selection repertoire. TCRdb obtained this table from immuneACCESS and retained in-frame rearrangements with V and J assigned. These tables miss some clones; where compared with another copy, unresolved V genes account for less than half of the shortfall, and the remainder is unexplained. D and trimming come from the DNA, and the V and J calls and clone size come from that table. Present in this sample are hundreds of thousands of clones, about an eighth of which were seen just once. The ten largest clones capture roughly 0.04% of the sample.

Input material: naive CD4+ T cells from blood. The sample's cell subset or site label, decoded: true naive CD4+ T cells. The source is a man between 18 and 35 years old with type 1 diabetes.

The DNA sequence reads TGTGCCAGCAGTGATGGGGCGGGACTAGGAAACATTCAGTACTTC. It is translated as CASSDGAGLGNIQYF. The receptor chain draws on TRBV6-1 and TRBJ2-4; 8 of the junction bases match TRBD2. The germline V gene sets CDR1 to MNHNS and CDR2 to SASEGT. The CDR3 holds 15 amino acids from the cysteine to the phenylalanine. Only the CDR3 portion is preserved as DNA: 45 bases, with reading frame beginning at the first base. From V the trimming removes 3 bases and from J it removes 6 bases, while the gene matches leave 7 bases of the junction unaccounted for.